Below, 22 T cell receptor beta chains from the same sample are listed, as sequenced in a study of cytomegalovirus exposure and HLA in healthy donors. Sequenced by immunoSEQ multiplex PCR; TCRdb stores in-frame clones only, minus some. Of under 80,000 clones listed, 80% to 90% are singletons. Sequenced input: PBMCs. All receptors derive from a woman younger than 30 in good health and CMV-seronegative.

The CDR3 region has the DNA TGTGCCAGCAGTCCCCCAGGGGCAAATGAAAAACTGTTTTTT. It specifies CASSPPGANEKLFF. The chain has TRBV27 and TRBJ1-4; D may be TRBD1 (6 bases). This CDR3 is built from 14 residues. Trimming cost V 5 bases and J 5 bases, with 12 bases left between them. Germline CDR1 is MNHEY and CDR2 is SMNVEV (reference sequence).

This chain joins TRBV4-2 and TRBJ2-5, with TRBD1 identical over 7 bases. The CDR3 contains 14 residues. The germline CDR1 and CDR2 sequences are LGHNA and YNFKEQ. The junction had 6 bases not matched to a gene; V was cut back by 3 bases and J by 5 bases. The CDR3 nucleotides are TGTGCCAGCAGCCACTCAGGGGGTGAGGAGACCCAGTACTTC. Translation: CASSHSGGEETQYF.

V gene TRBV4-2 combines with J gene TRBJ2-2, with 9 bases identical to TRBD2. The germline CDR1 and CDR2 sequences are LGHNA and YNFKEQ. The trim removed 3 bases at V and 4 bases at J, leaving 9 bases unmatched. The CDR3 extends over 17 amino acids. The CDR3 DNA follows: TGTGCCAGCAGCCACGGGGGTGCGGGAGGGGTCACCGGGGAGCTGTTTTTT. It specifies CASSHGGAGGVTGELFF.

CDR3 protein: CASSIGQGYEQYF. DNA for the CDR3: TGTGCCAGTAGTATCGGACAGGGCTACGAGCAGTACTTC. The chain is built from TRBV19 and TRBJ2-7; 8 positions agree with TRBD1. Germline V gene sequence: CDR1 LNHDA, CDR2 SQIVND (reference sequence). J gave up 3 bases and V 3 bases, and 1 base lay outside the gene matches. The CDR3 runs 13 residues.

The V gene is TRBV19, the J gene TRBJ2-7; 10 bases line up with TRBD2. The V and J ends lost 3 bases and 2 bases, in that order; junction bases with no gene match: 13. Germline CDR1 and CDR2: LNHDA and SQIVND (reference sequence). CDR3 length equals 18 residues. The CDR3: CASSMWTSGGLSPYEQYF. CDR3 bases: TGTGCCAGTAGTATGTGGACTAGCGGCGGATTGTCCCCCTACGAGCAGTACTTC.

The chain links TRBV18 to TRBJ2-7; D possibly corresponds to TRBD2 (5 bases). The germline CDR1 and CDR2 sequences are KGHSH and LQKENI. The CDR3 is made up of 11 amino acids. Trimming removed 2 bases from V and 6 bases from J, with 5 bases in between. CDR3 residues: CASSPSGEQYF. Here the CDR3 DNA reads TGTGCCAGCTCACCAAGCGGCGAGCAGTACTTC.

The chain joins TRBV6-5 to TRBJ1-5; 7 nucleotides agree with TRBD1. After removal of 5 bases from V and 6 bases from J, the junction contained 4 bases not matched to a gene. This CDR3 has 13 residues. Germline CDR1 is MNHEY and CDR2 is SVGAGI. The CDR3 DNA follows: TGTGCCAGCAGTGACAGGGAAAGTCAGCCCCAGCATTTT. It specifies CASSDRESQPQHF.

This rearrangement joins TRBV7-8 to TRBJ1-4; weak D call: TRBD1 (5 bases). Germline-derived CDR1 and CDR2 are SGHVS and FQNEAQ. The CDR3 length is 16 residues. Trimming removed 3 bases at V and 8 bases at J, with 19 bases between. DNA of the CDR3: TGTGCCAGCAGCTTCCTACTTTCAGGGTTCCGGGAAAAACTGTTTTTT. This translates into CASSFLLSGFREKLFF.

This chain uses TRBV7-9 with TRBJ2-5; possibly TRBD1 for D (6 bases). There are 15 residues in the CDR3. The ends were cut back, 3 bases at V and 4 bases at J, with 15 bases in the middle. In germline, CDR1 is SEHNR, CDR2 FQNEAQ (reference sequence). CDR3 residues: CASSLGRSGAETQYF. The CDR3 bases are TGTGCCAGCAGCTTGGGACGCTCAGGGGCAGAGACCCAGTACTTC. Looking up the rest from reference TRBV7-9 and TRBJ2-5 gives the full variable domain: DTGVSQNPRHKITKRGQNVTFRCDPISEHNRLYWYRQTLGQGPEFLTYFQNEAQLEKSRLLSDRFSAERPKGSFSTLEIQRTEQGDSAMYLCASSLGRSGAETQYFGPGTRLLVL.

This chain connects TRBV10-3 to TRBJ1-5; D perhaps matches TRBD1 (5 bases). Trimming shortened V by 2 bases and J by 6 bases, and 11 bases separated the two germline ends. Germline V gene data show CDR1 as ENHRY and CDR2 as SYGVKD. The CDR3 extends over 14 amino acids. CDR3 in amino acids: CAISETGVLQPQHF. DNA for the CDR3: TGTGCCATCAGTGAGACAGGAGTACTTCAGCCCCAGCATTTT.

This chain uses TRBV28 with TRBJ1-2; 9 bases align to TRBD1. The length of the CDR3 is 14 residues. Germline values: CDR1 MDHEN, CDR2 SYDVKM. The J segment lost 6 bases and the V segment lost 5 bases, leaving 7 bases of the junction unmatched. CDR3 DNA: TGTGCCAGCAGTCCAGGACAGGGGTTAGATGGCTACACCTTC. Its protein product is CASSPGQGLDGYTF.

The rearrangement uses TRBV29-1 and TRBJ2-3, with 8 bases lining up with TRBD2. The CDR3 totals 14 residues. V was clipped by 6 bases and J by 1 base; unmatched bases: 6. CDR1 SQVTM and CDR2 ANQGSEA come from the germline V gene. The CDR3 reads CSVAGLVGTDTQYF. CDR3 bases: TGCAGCGTAGCGGGACTAGTTGGCACAGATACGCAGTATTTT.

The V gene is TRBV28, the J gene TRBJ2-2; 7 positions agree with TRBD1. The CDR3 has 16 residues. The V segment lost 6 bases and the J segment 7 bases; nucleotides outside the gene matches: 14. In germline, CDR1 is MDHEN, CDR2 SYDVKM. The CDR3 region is CASRWETGFDGGELFF. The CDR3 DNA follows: TGTGCCAGCAGATGGGAGACAGGGTTCGATGGCGGGGAGCTGTTTTTT.

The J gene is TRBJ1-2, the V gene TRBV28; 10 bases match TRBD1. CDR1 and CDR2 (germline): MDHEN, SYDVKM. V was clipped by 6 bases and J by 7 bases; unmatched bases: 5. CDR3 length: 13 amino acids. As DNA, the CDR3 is TGTGCCAGCAGGCGACAGGGGGCCAGTGGCTACACCTTC. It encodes CASRRQGASGYTF.

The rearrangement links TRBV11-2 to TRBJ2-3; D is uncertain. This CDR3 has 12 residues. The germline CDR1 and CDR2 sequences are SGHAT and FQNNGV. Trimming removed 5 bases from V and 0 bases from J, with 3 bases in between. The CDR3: CASSPSTDTQYF. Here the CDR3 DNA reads TGTGCCAGCAGCCCGAGCACAGATACGCAGTATTTT.

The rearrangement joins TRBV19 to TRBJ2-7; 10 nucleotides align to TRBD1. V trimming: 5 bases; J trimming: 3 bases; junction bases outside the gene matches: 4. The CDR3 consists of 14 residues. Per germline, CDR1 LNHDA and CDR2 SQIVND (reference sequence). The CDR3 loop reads CASSVRDRGYEQYF. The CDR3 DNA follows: TGTGCCAGTAGTGTACGGGACAGGGGCTACGAGCAGTACTTC.

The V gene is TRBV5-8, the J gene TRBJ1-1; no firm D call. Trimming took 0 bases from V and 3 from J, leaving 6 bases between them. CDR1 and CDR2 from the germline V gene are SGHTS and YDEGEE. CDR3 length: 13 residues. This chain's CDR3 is CASSLVADTEAFF. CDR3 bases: TGTGCCAGCAGCTTGGTAGCAGACACTGAAGCTTTCTTT.

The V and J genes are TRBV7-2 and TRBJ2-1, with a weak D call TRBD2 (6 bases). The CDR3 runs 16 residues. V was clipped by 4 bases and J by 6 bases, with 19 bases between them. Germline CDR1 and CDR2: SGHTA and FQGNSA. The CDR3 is CASSSGGYNGGNEQFF. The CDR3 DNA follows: TGTGCCAGCAGCTCCGGGGGATACAATGGAGGCAATGAGCAGTTCTTC.

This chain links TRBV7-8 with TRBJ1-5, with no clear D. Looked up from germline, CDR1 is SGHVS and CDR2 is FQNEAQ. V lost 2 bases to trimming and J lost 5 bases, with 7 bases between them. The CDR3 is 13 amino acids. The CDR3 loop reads CASSLTRDQPQHF. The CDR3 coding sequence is TGTGCCAGCAGCTTAACTCGGGATCAGCCCCAGCATTTT. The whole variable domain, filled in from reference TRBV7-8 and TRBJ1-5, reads GAGVSQSPRYKVAKRGQDVALRCDPISGHVSLFWYQQALGQGPEFLTYFQNEAQLDKSGLPSDRFFAERPEGSVSTLKIQRTQQEDSAVYLCASSLTRDQPQHFGDGTRLSIL.

DNA of the CDR3: TGTGCCAGCTCAGCGTGGGAGACCCAGTACTTC. The encoded protein is CASSAWETQYF. This chain links TRBV2 with TRBJ2-5; D is undetermined. The germline V and J ends were trimmed by 8 bases and 5 bases, with 9 bases remaining between them. This CDR3 has 11 residues. CDR1 and CDR2 from the germline V gene are SNHLY and FYNNEI.

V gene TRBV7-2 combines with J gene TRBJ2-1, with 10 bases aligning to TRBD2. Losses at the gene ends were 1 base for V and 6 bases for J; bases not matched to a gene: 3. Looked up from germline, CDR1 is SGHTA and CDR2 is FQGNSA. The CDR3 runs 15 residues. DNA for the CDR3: TGTGCCAGCAGCTTAGGAGCGGGGGGGCCCAATGAGCAGTTCTTC. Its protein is CASSLGAGGPNEQFF.

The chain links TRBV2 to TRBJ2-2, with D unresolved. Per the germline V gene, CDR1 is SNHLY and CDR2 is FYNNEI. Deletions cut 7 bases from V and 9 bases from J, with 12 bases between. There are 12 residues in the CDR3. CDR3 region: CASNVLHRELFF. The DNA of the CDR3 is TGTGCCAGCAACGTACTACACCGGGAGCTGTTTTTT.